The 6 T cell receptor beta chains below all came from one sample that was sequenced in a study of T-cell memory formation after mild COVID-19. TCRdb ran MiXCR on the 5' RACE reads and lists one entry per CDR3 protein. The sample shows fewer than 30,000 distinct CDR3 sequences, 10% to 15% of them seen only once. The sequenced sample consisted of PBMCs or a T cell subset sorted from them (not recorded which). These receptors were obtained from an adult woman who had mild COVID-19 (a few samples of this study predate the infection). Cell type and time point are not known.

This clonotype appeared many times. The rearrangement links TRBV29-1 to TRBJ2-7, with 10 bases that match TRBD1. This CDR3 is 14 amino acids long. The ends lost 4 bases at V and 4 bases at J; junction bases unmatched: 7. CDR1 and CDR2 from the germline V gene are SQVTM and ANQGSEA. The CDR3 nucleotides are TGCAGCGTTGTAGCGGGACAGGGGAAATACGAGCAGTACTTC. Translating it yields CSVVAGQGKYEQYF.

This clonotype was recorded many times. The chain carries TRBV29-1 and TRBJ1-2; 7 bases map to TRBD1. The length of the CDR3 is 12 residues. CDR1 is SQVTM, CDR2 ANQGSEA, per germline. V lost 6 bases to trimming and J lost 7 bases; unmatched junction nucleotides: 8. The CDR3 DNA reads as TGCAGCGTGCCGGAGGGGGCGCGTGGCTACACCTTC. Its protein product is CSVPEGARGYTF.

The table lists this clonotype with many counts. V usage is TRBV30 and J usage is TRBJ1-2; perhaps TRBD1 as D (6 bases). V was cut by 5 bases and J by 6 bases, with 16 bases left in between. The CDR3 loop spans 13 amino acids. Germline lookup yields CDR1 GTSNPN and CDR2 SVGIG (reference sequence). CDR3 protein: CAWAYRVRDGYTF. The CDR3, as DNA: TGTGCCTGGGCTTACAGGGTACGCGATGGCTACACCTTC.

By sample fraction, this clonotype is medium-sized. The rearrangement links TRBV29-1 to TRBJ2-3; tentatively, D is TRBD2 (5 bases). CDR3 length: 11 residues. V gave up 4 bases and J gave up 4 bases, with 6 bases separating them. Germline V gene lookup returns CDR1 SQVTM and CDR2 ANQGSEA. CDR3 bases: TGCAGCGTTGGACTACCAGATACGCAGTATTTT. This gives the protein CSVGLPDTQYF.

This clonotype appeared many times. The chain couples TRBV12-3 or TRBV12-4 to TRBJ1-1, with 7 bases fitting TRBD1. This CDR3 spans 15 amino acids. The V segment lost 5 bases and the J segment 11 bases; nucleotides outside the gene matches: 17. CDR3 nucleotides: TGTGCCAGCAGTCTGGGGACAGTTTCCCCCGACGTGGCTTTCTTT. Amino acid sequence: CASSLGTVSPDVAFF.

Ten or more counts support this clonotype. The V gene is TRBV5-4, the J gene TRBJ2-3; D gene ambiguous. The CDR3 extends over 13 amino acids. Germline V gives CDR1 SGHNT, CDR2 YYREEE (reference sequence). V shed 0 bases and J shed 4 bases, with 6 bases lying between them. This chain's CDR3 is CASSLAYADTQYF. As DNA, the CDR3 is TGTGCCAGCAGCTTGGCCTACGCAGATACGCAGTATTTT.